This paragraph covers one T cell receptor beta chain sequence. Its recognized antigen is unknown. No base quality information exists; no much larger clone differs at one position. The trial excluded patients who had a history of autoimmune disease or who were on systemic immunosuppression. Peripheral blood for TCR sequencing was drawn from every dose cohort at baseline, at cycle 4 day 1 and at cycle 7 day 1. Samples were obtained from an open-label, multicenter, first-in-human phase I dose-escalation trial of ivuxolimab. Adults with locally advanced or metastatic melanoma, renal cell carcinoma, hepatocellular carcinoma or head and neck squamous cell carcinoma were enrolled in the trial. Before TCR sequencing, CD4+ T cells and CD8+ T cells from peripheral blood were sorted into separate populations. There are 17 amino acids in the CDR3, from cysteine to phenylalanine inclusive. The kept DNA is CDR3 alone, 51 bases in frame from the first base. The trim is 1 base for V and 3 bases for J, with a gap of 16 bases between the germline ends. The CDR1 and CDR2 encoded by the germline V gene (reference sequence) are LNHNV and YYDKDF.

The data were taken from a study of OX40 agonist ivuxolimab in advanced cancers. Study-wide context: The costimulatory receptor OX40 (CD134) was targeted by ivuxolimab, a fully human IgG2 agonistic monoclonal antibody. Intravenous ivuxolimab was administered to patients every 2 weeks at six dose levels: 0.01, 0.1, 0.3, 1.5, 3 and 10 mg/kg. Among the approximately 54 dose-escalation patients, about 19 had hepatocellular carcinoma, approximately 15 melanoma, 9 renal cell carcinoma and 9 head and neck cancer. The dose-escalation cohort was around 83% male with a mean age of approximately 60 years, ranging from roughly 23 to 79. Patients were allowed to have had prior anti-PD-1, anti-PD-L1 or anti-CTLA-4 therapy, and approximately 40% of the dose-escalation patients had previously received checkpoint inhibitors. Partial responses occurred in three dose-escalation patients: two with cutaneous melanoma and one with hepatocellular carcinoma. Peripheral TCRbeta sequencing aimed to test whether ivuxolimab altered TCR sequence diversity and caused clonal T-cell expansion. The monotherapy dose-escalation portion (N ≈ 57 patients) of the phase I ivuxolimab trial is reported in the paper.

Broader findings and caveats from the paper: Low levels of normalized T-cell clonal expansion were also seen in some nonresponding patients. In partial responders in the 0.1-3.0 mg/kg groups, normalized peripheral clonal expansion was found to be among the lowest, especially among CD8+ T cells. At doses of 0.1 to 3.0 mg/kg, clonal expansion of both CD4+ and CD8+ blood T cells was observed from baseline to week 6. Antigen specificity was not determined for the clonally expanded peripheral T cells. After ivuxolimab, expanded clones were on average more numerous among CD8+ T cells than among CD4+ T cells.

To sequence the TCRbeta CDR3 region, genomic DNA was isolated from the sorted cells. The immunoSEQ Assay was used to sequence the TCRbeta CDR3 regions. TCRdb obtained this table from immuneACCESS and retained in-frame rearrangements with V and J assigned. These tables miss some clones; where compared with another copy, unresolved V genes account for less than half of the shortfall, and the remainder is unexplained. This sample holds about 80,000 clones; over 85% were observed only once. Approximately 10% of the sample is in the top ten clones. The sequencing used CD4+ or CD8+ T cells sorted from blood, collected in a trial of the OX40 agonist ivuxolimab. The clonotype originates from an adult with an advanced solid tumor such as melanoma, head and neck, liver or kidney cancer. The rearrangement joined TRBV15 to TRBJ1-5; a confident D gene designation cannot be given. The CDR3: CATSRGRQALLNQPQHF. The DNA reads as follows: TGTGCCACCAGCAGAGGTAGACAAGCCCTTCTCAATCAGCCCCAGCATTTT.